This entry describes one TCR beta chain. Its antigen is undetermined. Germline assignment: CDR1 SQVTM and CDR2 ANQGSEA. The CDR3 spans 15 residues. Trimming removed 4 bases from V and 1 base from J; junction bases left unmatched: 6. The PCR made use of 60 Vbeta and 13 Jbeta primers. Data came from immunoSEQ multiplex PCR; TCRdb stores just in-frame clones and leaves some out. The data contain approximately 190,000 clones, about 81% of them singletons. The data originate from a study of cytomegalovirus exposure and HLA in healthy donors. Study-wide results and limits: In an earlier analysis, most TCR beta V segments were productive about 90% or about 30% of the time. Some TCR beta chains (around 160 of them) were listed as cytomegalovirus-associated. Some 16,000 TCR beta sequences were associated with HLA alleles at 0.05 false discovery rate in a later analysis.

The chain uses TRBV29-1 and TRBJ2-7; 11 positions agree with TRBD2. The sample consisted of PBMCs. This TCR came from a woman under 30 in good health and CMV-seronegative. CDR3 DNA: TGCAGCGTTGGAGAGACTAGCGGGATATCCTACGAGCAGTACTTC. Amino acids: CSVGETSGISYEQYF.